These 24 T cell receptor beta chains were sequenced from one sample in a study of T cell clonality in common variable immunodeficiency. TCRdb's table, derived via immunoSEQ multiplex PCR, lists solely in-frame clones and lacks some. This record lists tens of thousands of clones, none seen once only, and the top ten clones contain roughly 1.7%. The sample taken for sequencing was peripheral blood mononuclear cells. Receptor source: a person aged 18-70 years in good health.

In this sample, this clone turned up many times. The DNA read from the CDR3 is TGTGCCAGCAGGGCCTTTCGTATTCTCTCTGGAAACACC. Its translation is CASRAFRILSGNT. The entire CDR3 protein is CASRAFRILSGNTIYF. V gene TRBV2 combines with J gene TRBJ1-3; unclear D gene. The CDR3 goes on 3 residues after the read ends, and that part is filled in from the germline J gene. The length of the CDR3 is 16 residues. Between the trimmed V and J ends, which lost 6 bases and 0 bases, there was a span of 15 bases. Per the germline V gene, CDR1 is SNHLY and CDR2 is FYNNEI.

This clone was detected many times. The CDR3 bases that were read are TGCAGTGCTCTTTCTAGCGGTAGCACAGATACG. It codes for CSALSSGSTDT. The whole CDR3 is CSALSSGSTDTQYF. This chain uses TRBV20-1 with TRBJ2-3; TRBD2 matches 7 bases. The read terminates 3 residues ahead of where the CDR3 ends, so the germline J gene completes it. This CDR3 region has 14 residues. The junction had 5 bases not matched to a gene; V was cut back by 5 bases and J by 0 bases. The germline V gene encodes CDR1 DFQATT and CDR2 SNEGSKA (reference sequence).

Only a few counts were recorded for this clone. The sequenced fragment ends 3 residues before the CDR3 boundary, so the rest is inferred from the germline J gene. The rearrangement uses TRBV7-9 and TRBJ2-3; 11 bases align to TRBD2. This CDR3 comprises 15 residues. Germline V CDR1 and CDR2: SEHNR, FQNEAQ (reference sequence). V shed 5 bases, J shed 6 bases, and the junction held 7 bases outside the gene matches. The sequenced CDR3 bases are TGTGCCAGCAGCCGCGGGTCTAGCGGGAGGGATACG. Its translation is CASSRGSSGRDT. The whole CDR3 reads CASSRGSSGRDTQYF. The full variable domain, in which reference TRBV7-9 and TRBJ2-3 provide the parts outside the CDR3, is DTGVSQNPRHKITKRGQNVTFRCDPISEHNRLYWYRQTLGQGPEFLTYFQNEAQLEKSRLLSDRFSAERPKGSFSTLEIQRTEQGDSAMYLCASSRGSSGRDTQYFGPGTRLTVL.

This clone was seen repeatedly, ten times or more. The read terminates 3 residues before the CDR3 end, so the remaining end is supplied by the germline J gene. V gene TRBV10-3 combines with J gene TRBJ2-7, with D perhaps being TRBD1 or TRBD2 (6 bases each). Looked up from germline, CDR1 is ENHRY and CDR2 is SYGVKD. The CDR3 length is 13 residues. Trimming took off 6 bases at V and 6 bases at J, with 15 bases between the two ends. CDR3 DNA (partial): TGTGCCATCAGCAGAAGCGGAGGGGGCGAG. Residues: CAISRSGGGE. The whole CDR3 sequence is CAISRSGGGEQYF.

At least ten counts were recorded for this clone. With the read ending 3 residues before the CDR3 end, the germline J gene is used to fill in that end. This chain links TRBV19 with TRBJ1-2; D gene ambiguous. The CDR3 runs 15 residues. Per the germline V gene, CDR1 is LNHDA and CDR2 is SQIVND (reference sequence). Trimming left V 7 bases short and J 4 bases short, with 19 bases between. Incomplete CDR3 DNA: TGTGCCAGTACCCCACGGGCAGCGACTATCTATGGC. Its translation is CASTPRAATIYG. The whole CDR3 is CASTPRAATIYGYTF.

This clone was seen repeatedly, ten times or more. The read terminates 3 residues ahead of where the CDR3 ends, so the germline J gene completes it. This sequence joins TRBV4-1 and TRBJ2-5; 9 bases agree with TRBD1. The CDR3 loop spans 15 amino acids. Trimming cost V 1 base and J 7 bases; bases outside gene matches: 7. Germline V CDR1 and CDR2: MGHRA, YSYEKL. The CDR3 sequence is CASSQVWDRVVTQYF. The sequenced part of the CDR3 DNA is TGCGCCAGCAGCCAAGTATGGGACAGGGTAGTGACC.

This clone was seen many times. Read coverage stops 3 residues before the CDR3 terminus; the germline J gene supplies the remainder. The gene calls are TRBV5-1 and TRBJ2-1; 10 positions agree with TRBD1. The CDR3 sequence is 16 residues long. Per the germline V gene, CDR1 is SGHRS and CDR2 is YFSETQ. V trimming: 4 bases; J trimming: 6 bases; junction bases outside the gene matches: 10. The CDR3 is CASSLPGQGVGNEQFF. CDR3 bases read: TGCGCCAGCAGCCTACCAGGACAGGGGGTCGGCAATGAG.

This clone has ten or more counts. The read stops 3 residues short of the end of the CDR3; the missing end is completed from the germline J gene. The chain couples TRBV6-2 or TRBV6-3 to TRBJ2-7, with D perhaps assigned TRBD1 or TRBD2 (6 bases each). The CDR3 is 14 amino acids. The V end was cut by 7 bases, the J end by 5 bases, with 18 bases between. Germline-derived CDR1 and CDR2 are MNHEY and SVGEGT. The chain's CDR3 is CASTRPQGRNEQYF. Partial CDR3 DNA: TGTGCCAGCACTCGTCCTCAGGGGAGGAACGAG.

Many counts were recorded for this clone. The read halts 3 residues ahead of the CDR3 end, with the missing end drawn from the germline J gene. This sequence joins TRBV5-6 and TRBJ1-3; D perhaps matches TRBD1 (5 bases). The V end was cut by 0 bases, the J end by 3 bases, with 7 bases between. There are 14 residues in the CDR3. Germline V CDR1 and CDR2: SGHDT, YYEEEE. CDR3 residues: CASSLGQIGNTIYF. The part of the CDR3 DNA that was read is TGTGCCAGCAGCTTGGGACAGATTGGAAACACC.

The table lists this clone with many counts. The sequenced fragment ends 3 residues before the CDR3 boundary, so the rest is inferred from the germline J gene. The V gene is TRBV2, the J gene TRBJ1-1; 8 bases align to TRBD1. The germline V gene encodes CDR1 SNHLY and CDR2 FYNNEI. This CDR3 has 15 residues. Trimming at V came to 5 bases and at J to 2 bases, leaving 7 bases not matched to a gene. CDR3 region: CASSQGAWKNTEAFF. The part of the CDR3 DNA that was read is TGTGCCAGCAGTCAGGGGGCTTGGAAAAACACTGAA.

This clone has a count of ten or more. The read ends 3 residues before the CDR3 terminus; that terminus is restored from the germline J gene. The chain joins TRBV28 to TRBJ2-7, with D possibly being TRBD2 (6 bases). CDR1 and CDR2 (germline): MDHEN, SYDVKM. The CDR3 runs 14 residues. Trimming stripped 5 bases from V and 2 bases from J, with 13 bases between. CDR3 sequence reads: CASSIGTHTYEQYF. CDR3 DNA, as far as it was read: TGTGCCAGCAGTATCGGGACTCACACCTACGAG.

This clone was seen ten or more times. Here the CDR3 reads CASSLLTSGRNNEQFF. The sequenced part of the CDR3 DNA is TGCGCCAGCAGCCTGCTGACTAGCGGGAGGAATAATGAG. V gene TRBV5-1 combines with J gene TRBJ2-1; 13 bases are a match to TRBD2. The CDR3 end falls 3 residues outside the read, so it is completed with the germline J gene. Losses at the gene ends were 4 bases for V and 7 bases for J; bases not matched to a gene: 8. In germline, CDR1 is SGHRS, CDR2 YFSETQ. The CDR3 contains 16 residues.

The covered CDR3 bases are TGCGCCAGCAGCTGGGGCACTCAGCCCAATGAG. Protein: CASSWGTQPNE. The full CDR3 sequence reads CASSWGTQPNEQFF. The V and J genes are TRBV5-1 and TRBJ2-1; D may be TRBD1 (5 bases). The read stops 3 residues short of the end of the CDR3; the missing end is completed from the germline J gene. The CDR3 runs to 14 residues. CDR1 is SGHRS and CDR2 is YFSETQ in the germline V gene. Between the trimmed V and J ends, which lost 3 bases and 6 bases, there was a span of 13 bases.

This clone was seen repeatedly, ten times or more. The DNA ends 3 residues before the CDR3 does, and the rest of the CDR3 is filled in from the germline J gene. V is TRBV20-1 and J is TRBJ2-5, with D perhaps matching TRBD1 (6 bases). The V end lost 6 bases, the J end lost 2 bases, and 16 bases lay between the germline ends. Germline V gene sequence: CDR1 DFQATT, CDR2 SNEGSKA (reference sequence). The CDR3 totals 14 residues. Incomplete CDR3 DNA: TGCAGTGCACTCCCCTACAGGGTTCAAGAGACC. This codes for CSALPYRVQET. The complete CDR3 sequence is CSALPYRVQETQYF.

Many counts were recorded for this clone. The DNA ends 3 residues before the CDR3 does, and the rest of the CDR3 is filled in from the germline J gene. The V call is TRBV2, the J call TRBJ2-2; TRBD1 might be the D (6 bases). The germline V gene encodes CDR1 SNHLY and CDR2 FYNNEI. The CDR3 has 18 residues. Trimming cost V 2 bases and J 0 bases, with 16 bases left between them. The chain's CDR3 is CASSEPLQGPANTGELFF. Incomplete CDR3 DNA: TGTGCCAGCAGTGAACCACTCCAGGGGCCCGCGAACACCGGGGAG.

At least ten counts were recorded for this clone. With the read ending 3 residues before the CDR3 end, the germline J gene is used to fill in that end. V gene TRBV12-3 or TRBV12-4 combines with J gene TRBJ2-7; the D gene is possibly TRBD1 (6 bases). This CDR3 is built from 12 residues. The V end was cut by 5 bases, the J end by 3 bases, with 8 bases between. The CDR3: CASSQGIYEQYF. CDR3 DNA, as far as it was read: TGTGCCAGCAGTCAGGGGATCTACGAG.

This clone came up many times. The read halts 3 residues ahead of the CDR3 end, with the missing end drawn from the germline J gene. The chain links TRBV5-1 to TRBJ2-3; the D gene is possibly TRBD1 (5 bases). CDR1 SGHRS and CDR2 YFSETQ come from the germline V gene. Between the trimmed V and J ends, which lost 6 bases and 4 bases, there was a span of 12 bases. The CDR3 has 13 residues. The DNA read from the CDR3 is TGCGCCAGCAATCCAGGGCAAGCAGATACG. Translation: CASNPGQADT. The whole CDR3 sequence reads CASNPGQADTQYF. The variable domain in full, with the rest retrieved from reference TRBV5-1 and TRBJ2-3, is KAGVTQTPRYLIKTRGQQVTLSCSPISGHRSVSWYQQTPGQGLQFLFEYFSETQRNKGNFPGRFSGRQFSNSRSEMNVSTLELGDSALYLCASNPGQADTQYFGPGTRLTVL.

This clone appeared many times. The CDR3 extends 3 residues past the end of the read, so its final part is completed from the germline J gene. The V gene is TRBV20-1, the J gene TRBJ2-1; 7 nucleotides align to TRBD2. Unmatched junction bases numbered 16, after V lost 5 bases and J lost 0 bases. This CDR3 is 18 amino acids long. CDR1 and CDR2 from the germline V gene are DFQATT and SNEGSKA (reference sequence). This chain's CDR3 is CSADIPGLSLSSYNEQFF. The sequenced part of the CDR3 DNA is TGCAGTGCTGACATCCCGGGACTATCCCTGAGCTCCTACAATGAG.

This clone was seen many times. The read terminates 3 residues ahead of where the CDR3 ends, so the germline J gene completes it. V is TRBV30 and J is TRBJ2-1, with 11 bases aligning to TRBD2. The germline CDR1 and CDR2 sequences are GTSNPN and SVGIG (reference sequence). There are 14 residues in the CDR3. V shed 3 bases, J shed 6 bases, and the junction held 4 bases outside the gene matches. CDR3 bases read: TGTGCCTGGAGATTAGCGGGAGGGCGCAATGAG. Its translation: CAWRLAGGRNE. The complete CDR3 protein is CAWRLAGGRNEQFF.

Many counts were recorded for this clone. The missing CDR3 end, 3 residues past where the read stops, is filled in from the germline J gene. The chain has TRBV19 and TRBJ2-1; 7 positions agree with TRBD1. CDR3 length equals 14 residues. The germline V gene has CDR1 LNHDA and CDR2 SQIVND (reference sequence). V trimming: 9 bases; J trimming: 1 base; junction bases outside the gene matches: 6. The CDR3 DNA, read in part, is TGTGCCAGCGAGGACAGGAATTCCTACAATGAG. Its protein product is CASEDRNSYNE. The CDR3 reads in full as CASEDRNSYNEQFF. The full variable domain, its missing parts supplied by reference TRBV19 and TRBJ2-1, is DGGITQSPKYLFRKEGQNVTLSCEQNLNHDAMYWYRQDPGQGLRLIYYSQIVNDFQKGDIAEGYSVSREKKESFPLTVTSAQKNPTAFYLCASEDRNSYNEQFFGPGTRLTVL.

In this sample, this clone turned up many times. The observed sequence ends 3 residues before the CDR3 terminus, with the missing tail filled in from the germline J gene. The gene calls are TRBV2 and TRBJ1-1, with 9 bases aligning to TRBD1. Trimming removed 6 bases from V and 3 bases from J; junction bases left unmatched: 5. The CDR3 runs to 14 residues. In germline, CDR1 is SNHLY, CDR2 FYNNEI. The CDR3 here is CASRLRTGDTEAFF. The CDR3 DNA, read in part, is TGTGCCAGCAGACTAAGGACAGGGGACACTGAA.

The sample holds many counts of this clone. The read ends 3 residues early relative to the CDR3; the germline J gene fills the gap. The chain uses TRBV5-1 and TRBJ2-7, with 11 positions matching TRBD2. The CDR3 spans 14 residues. Germline loops: CDR1 SGHRS, CDR2 YFSETQ. V lost 4 bases to trimming and J lost 3 bases; unmatched junction nucleotides: 3. The part of the CDR3 DNA that was read is TGCGCCAGCAGCGACACTAGCGGGAGCTACGAG. It encodes CASSDTSGSYE. The complete CDR3 reads CASSDTSGSYEQYF.

This clone was recorded at least ten times. From the germline J gene comes the end of the CDR3, since the read stops 3 residues before it. The rearrangement uses TRBV4-2 and TRBJ2-2, with 9 bases fitting TRBD2. This CDR3 spans 16 amino acids. The germline gives CDR1 LGHNA, CDR2 YNFKEQ. J gave up 7 bases and V 3 bases, and 9 bases lay outside the gene matches. This CDR3 reads CASSHAVAGDIGELFF. The DNA read from the CDR3 is TGTGCCAGCAGCCATGCAGTAGCGGGAGATATCGGGGAG.

This clone was counted ten times or more. Read sequence stops 3 residues before the CDR3 end, and the germline J gene provides the missing end. This sequence joins TRBV6-1 and TRBJ2-3; TRBD1 matches 7 bases. This CDR3 has 15 amino acids. The germline CDR1 and CDR2 sequences are MNHNS and SASEGT. V was clipped by 4 bases and J by 2 bases; unmatched bases: 6. Incomplete CDR3 DNA: TGTGCCAGCAGTGCAACCGGGACAGACACAGATACG. Translating it yields CASSATGTDTDT. The whole CDR3 is CASSATGTDTDTQYF.